Below are 16 T cell receptor beta chains sequenced from a single sample in a study of cytomegalovirus exposure and HLA in healthy donors (dated by TCRdb to 2016 to 2017). Library generation was performed with the immunoSEQ multiplex PCR assay. The multiplex PCR relied on a mix of 60 forward primers for TCR Vbeta segments and 13 reverse primers for TCR Jbeta segments. TCRdb provides this immuneACCESS table in a form limited to in-frame rearrangements. Some clones are lacking; in checked studies, under half of them reflect an unresolved V gene, and why the rest are absent is not known. This sample's records show over 100,000 clones. The ten largest clonotypes hold 3.7% of the sample. Sequenced material: PBMCs. These receptors all stem from a man aged 30 to 45 in good health and CMV-seronegative.

V gene TRBV5-1 combines with J gene TRBJ1-5; D is ambiguous. Germline V gene data show CDR1 as SGHRS and CDR2 as YFSETQ. V lost 0 bases and J lost 3, with 10 bases in between. The CDR3 covers 15 residues. DNA for the CDR3: TGCGCCAGCAGCTTGGACGCGGGGAACAATCAGCCCCAGCATTTT. Translation: CASSLDAGNNQPQHF.

The CDR3 DNA reads as TGTGCCAGCAGCCCGGGGGGCCCGGAGACCCAGTACTTC. This sequence encodes CASSPGGPETQYF. The rearrangement uses TRBV13 and TRBJ2-5; D possibly corresponds to TRBD2 (7 bases). V was pared by 5 bases and J by 5 bases, with 12 bases between. The CDR3 length is 13 residues. Germline-derived CDR1 and CDR2 are PRHDT and FYEKMQ (reference sequence).

The chain carries TRBV12-5 and TRBJ1-1, with 8 bases matching TRBD1. CDR1 and CDR2 from the germline V gene are LGHNT and FRNRAP. This CDR3 region has 15 residues. V gave up 0 bases and J gave up 8 bases; unmatched junction bases: 8. CDR3 loop: CASGLVGRTGKEAFF. CDR3 sequence (DNA): TGTGCTAGTGGTTTGGTAGGTAGGACAGGGAAAGAAGCTTTCTTT.

CDR3 region: CASHSEGYEQYF. CDR3 nucleotide sequence: TGTGCCAGCCATTCGGAGGGCTACGAGCAGTACTTC. The chain recombines TRBV28 with TRBJ2-7; tentatively, D is TRBD2 (6 bases). The CDR3 runs to 12 residues. V was clipped by 8 bases and J by 3 bases, with 11 bases between them. From germline, CDR1 is MDHEN and CDR2 SYDVKM.

This rearrangement joins TRBV2 to TRBJ1-1; D gene unclear. Germline CDR1 SNHLY, CDR2 FYNNEI. The V and J ends lost 8 bases and 7 bases respectively, with 11 bases between them. This CDR3 comprises 11 residues. Here the CDR3 DNA reads TGTGCCAGCTTAGCAGCCGTTGAAGCTTTCTTT. This codes for CASLAAVEAFF.

The V call is TRBV20-1, the J call TRBJ2-7, with D tentatively TRBD1 (5 bases). V gave up 3 bases and J gave up 6 bases, with 9 bases separating them. The CDR3 consists of 11 residues. Germline V gene lookup returns CDR1 DFQATT and CDR2 SNEGSKA (reference sequence). The CDR3 sequence is CSASDSAEQYF. The DNA of the CDR3 is TGCAGTGCTAGTGACAGCGCCGAGCAGTACTTC.

This chain uses TRBV27 with TRBJ2-7; D might be TRBD1 (6 bases). Looked up from germline, CDR1 is MNHEY and CDR2 is SMNVEV (reference sequence). V was shortened by 4 bases and J by 7 bases, with 17 bases between the two germline ends. The CDR3 is 14 residues long. The CDR3 DNA is TGTGCCAGCAGTTCCCCGGGACAAGTGAGGGAGCAGTACTTC. Encoded protein: CASSSPGQVREQYF.

The chain carries TRBV7-8 and TRBJ2-1, with 8 bases matching TRBD1. The V segment lost 4 bases and the J segment 9 bases; nucleotides outside the gene matches: 5. The CDR3 consists of 13 residues. The germline V gene has CDR1 SGHVS and CDR2 FQNEAQ. The CDR3: CASSSGQGGEQFF. CDR3 bases: TGTGCCAGCAGCTCCGGACAGGGCGGTGAGCAGTTCTTC.

V is TRBV19 and J is TRBJ2-1; possible D gene TRBD1, 5 bases. CDR3 length equals 12 residues. V lost 6 bases and J 9 bases, leaving 12 bases between the germline ends. CDR1 is LNHDA, CDR2 SQIVND, per germline (reference sequence). The chain's CDR3 is CASRMDNREQFF. CDR3 DNA: TGTGCCAGTAGGATGGACAATCGTGAGCAGTTCTTC.

The J gene is TRBJ1-1, the V gene TRBV5-6; a weak D match, TRBD1 (6 bases). V gave up 2 bases and J gave up 6 bases, with 8 bases separating them. Germline V gene lookup returns CDR1 SGHDT and CDR2 YYEEEE. This CDR3 contains 12 residues. Here the CDR3 reads CASSFPGAEAFF. For the CDR3, the DNA is TGTGCCAGCAGCTTTCCAGGGGCTGAAGCTTTCTTT.

The J gene is TRBJ2-5, the V gene TRBV4-1; D is uncertain. CDR3 length: 14 residues. The V gene's germline CDR1 is MGHRA and CDR2 YSYEKL. Trimming removed 3 bases at V and 1 base at J, with 9 bases between. The CDR3 region has the DNA TGCGCCAGCAGCCAGCGGCAGATCCAAGAGACCCAGTACTTC. Its translation: CASSQRQIQETQYF.

The chain carries TRBV19 and TRBJ1-6; maybe TRBD1 (6 bases). V lost 5 bases, J lost 5 bases, and 16 bases lay in between. CDR1 and CDR2 from the germline V gene are LNHDA and SQIVND (reference sequence). The CDR3 spans 16 residues. The CDR3 nucleotides are TGTGCCAGTAGTGACACCACCGGGACAAATAATTCACCCCTCCACTTT. It codes for CASSDTTGTNNSPLHF.

This chain connects TRBV5-1 to TRBJ2-7, with TRBD1 matching over 8 bases. After removal of 4 bases from V and 6 bases from J, the junction contained 6 bases not matched to a gene. The CDR3 runs to 13 residues. Germline V gene sequence: CDR1 SGHRS, CDR2 YFSETQ. The CDR3 sequence: CASSPDRAREQYF. CDR3 in DNA: TGCGCCAGCAGCCCGGACAGGGCCCGCGAGCAGTACTTC.

The chain couples TRBV5-5 to TRBJ1-2; D unclear. CDR1 and CDR2 from the germline V gene are SGHKS and YYEKEE (reference sequence). The CDR3 runs 15 residues. Trimming cost V 4 bases and J 0 bases, with 13 bases left between them. This CDR3 reads CASSPGGRSNYGYTF. DNA of the CDR3: TGTGCCAGCAGCCCTGGAGGGCGGTCTAACTATGGCTACACCTTC. Full variable domain (rest looked up from reference TRBV5-5 and TRBJ1-2): DAGVTQSPTHLIKTRGQQVTLRCSPISGHKSVSWYQQVLGQGPQFIFQYYEKEERGRGNFPDRFSARQFPNYSSELNVNALLLGDSALYLCASSPGGRSNYGYTFGSGTRLTVV.

The chain combines TRBV10-3 with TRBJ2-3; 8 bases are shared with TRBD1. CDR3 length: 15 residues. Per the germline V gene, CDR1 is ENHRY and CDR2 is SYGVKD. The V segment lost 6 bases and the J segment 1 base; nucleotides outside the gene matches: 6. CDR3 DNA: TGTGCCATCAGCTCGGACAGGGAGGGCACAGATACGCAGTATTTT. Translation gives CAISSDREGTDTQYF.

This chain links TRBV18 with TRBJ2-7, with TRBD1 identical over 9 bases. V trimming: 0 bases; J trimming: 6 bases; junction bases outside the gene matches: 6. The CDR3 has 15 residues. Germline CDR1 is KGHSH and CDR2 is LQKENI. CDR3 protein: CASSPPVTGGAEQYF. The CDR3, as DNA: TGTGCCAGCTCACCACCGGTGACAGGGGGGGCCGAGCAGTACTTC. The variable domain in full, with the rest retrieved from reference TRBV18 and TRBJ2-7, is NAGVMQNPRHLVRRRGQEARLRCSPMKGHSHVYWYRQLPEEGLKFMVYLQKENIIDESGMPKERFSAEFPKEGPSILRIQQVVRGDSAAYFCASSPPVTGGAEQYFGPGTRLTVT.